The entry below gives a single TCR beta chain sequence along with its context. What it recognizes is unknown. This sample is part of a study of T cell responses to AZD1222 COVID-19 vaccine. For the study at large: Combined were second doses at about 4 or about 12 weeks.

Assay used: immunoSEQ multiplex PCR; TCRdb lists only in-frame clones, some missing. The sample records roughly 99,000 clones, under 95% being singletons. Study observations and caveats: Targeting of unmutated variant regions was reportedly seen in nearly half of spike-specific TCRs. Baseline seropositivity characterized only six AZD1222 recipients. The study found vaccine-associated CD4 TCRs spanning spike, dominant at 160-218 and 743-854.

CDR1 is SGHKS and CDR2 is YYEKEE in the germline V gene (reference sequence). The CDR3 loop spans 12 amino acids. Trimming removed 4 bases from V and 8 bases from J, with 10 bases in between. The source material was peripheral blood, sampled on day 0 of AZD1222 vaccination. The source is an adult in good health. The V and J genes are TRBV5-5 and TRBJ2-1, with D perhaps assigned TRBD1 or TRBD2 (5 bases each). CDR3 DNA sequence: TGTGCCAGCAGCACACTAGGGGATGAGCAGTTCTTC. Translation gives CASSTLGDEQFF.